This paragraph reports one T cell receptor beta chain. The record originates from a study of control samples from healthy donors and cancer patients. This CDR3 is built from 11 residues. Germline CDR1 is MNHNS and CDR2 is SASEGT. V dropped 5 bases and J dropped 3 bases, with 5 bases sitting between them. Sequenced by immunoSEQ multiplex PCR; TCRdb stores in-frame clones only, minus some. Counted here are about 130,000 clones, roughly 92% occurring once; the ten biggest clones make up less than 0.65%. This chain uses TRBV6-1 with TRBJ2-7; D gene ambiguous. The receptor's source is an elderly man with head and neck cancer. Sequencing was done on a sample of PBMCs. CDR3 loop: CASSMNYEQYF. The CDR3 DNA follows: TGTGCCAGCAGTATGAACTACGAGCAGTACTTC.